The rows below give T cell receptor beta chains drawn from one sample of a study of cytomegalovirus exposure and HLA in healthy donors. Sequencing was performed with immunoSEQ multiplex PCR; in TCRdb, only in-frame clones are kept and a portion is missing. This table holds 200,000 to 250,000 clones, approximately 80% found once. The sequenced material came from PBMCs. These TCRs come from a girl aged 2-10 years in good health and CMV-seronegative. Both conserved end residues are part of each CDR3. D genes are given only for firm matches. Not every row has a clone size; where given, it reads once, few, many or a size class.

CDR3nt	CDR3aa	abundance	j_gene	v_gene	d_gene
TGTGCCAGCAGTCTATCACTAGCGGGGACGGAAGAGCAGTACTTC	CASSLSLAGTEEQYF	NA	TRBJ2-7	TRBV6-1	TRBD2
TGTGCCAGCAGCTTTTCCCTTAACACTGAAGCTTTCTTT	CASSFSLNTEAFF	few	TRBJ1-1	TRBV5-5	NA
TGTGCCAGCTCGGGACAGGGGGCTGGAAACACCATATATTTT	CASSGQGAGNTIYF	NA	TRBJ1-3	TRBV27	TRBD1
TGTGCCAGCAGTTTACTCCCCGAGACAGGGCGGGAAAAACTGTTTTTT	CASSLLPETGREKLFF	NA	TRBJ1-4	TRBV27	TRBD1
TGTGCCAGCAGCGTACAGGGTCTGGGTGAAGCTTTCTTT	CASSVQGLGEAFF	NA	TRBJ1-1	TRBV9	NA
TGTGCCAGCAGCGTAGAGTGGGGCCCTAACACTGAAGCTTTCTTT	CASSVEWGPNTEAFF	NA	TRBJ1-1	TRBV9	NA
TGTGCCAGTAGTCAGGGGTACTATGGCTACACCTTC	CASSQGYYGYTF	few	TRBJ1-2	TRBV19	NA
TGCGCCAGCAGTGGACGTGAGGGCACTGAAGCTTTCTTT	CASSGREGTEAFF	once	TRBJ1-1	TRBV10-1	NA
TGCAGCGGACGAGAGCCTCAGGGTGAAAAACTGTTTTTT	CSGREPQGEKLFF	NA	TRBJ1-4	TRBV29-1	NA
TGTGCCAGCAGCTTGGGGACAGGGCGAGATCAGCCCCAGCATTTT	CASSLGTGRDQPQHF	NA	TRBJ1-5	TRBV7-9	TRBD1
TGTGCCAGCAGCTCCAGCGTCACGACCTACGAGCAGTACTTC	CASSSSVTTYEQYF	NA	TRBJ2-7	TRBV7-9	NA
TGTGCCAGCAATAAGGACGGGACAAACTATGGCTACACCTTC	CASNKDGTNYGYTF	NA	TRBJ1-2	TRBV6-5	NA
TGTGCCAGCAGTTTCCGTGGCGGAAACACCATATATTTT	CASSFRGGNTIYF	once	TRBJ1-3	TRBV28	NA
TGTGCCTGGAGTGCATGGGAGACCTCCTACGAGCAGTACTTC	CAWSAWETSYEQYF	NA	TRBJ2-7	TRBV30	NA
TGTGCCGGCCATCAAGGGGGTACCGGGGCCAACGTCCTGACTTTC	CAGHQGGTGANVLTF	once	TRBJ2-6	TRBV6-5	NA
TGTGCCAGCAGCCAACAGGGTTTAGGGTATGGCTACACCTTC	CASSQQGLGYGYTF	NA	TRBJ1-2	TRBV7-9	NA
TGTGCCAGTAGTTTGGGCAGGGCGCGTCCAACGAACACTGAAGCTTTCTTT	CASSLGRARPTNTEAFF	NA	TRBJ1-1	TRBV19	NA
TGTGCCAGCAGCTTAATTACGGGAAATGAGCAGTTCTTC	CASSLITGNEQFF	NA	TRBJ2-1	TRBV7-9	NA
TGTGCCTGGAGTCCGGGACAGTTAAAGGATGAAAAACTGTTTTTT	CAWSPGQLKDEKLFF	NA	TRBJ1-4	TRBV30	TRBD1
TGTGCCAGCAGTGGACTAGCGGGAGTTAGTGAGCAGTTCTTC	CASSGLAGVSEQFF	NA	TRBJ2-1	TRBV27	TRBD2
TGTGCCAGCAGCTTGGAGCCGAACACTGAAGCTTTCTTT	CASSLEPNTEAFF	NA	TRBJ1-1	TRBV5-4	NA
TGTGCCAGCAGTGAAACTAGCGGAACCTCCTACGAGCAGTACTTC	CASSETSGTSYEQYF	NA	TRBJ2-7	TRBV6-4	TRBD2
TGTGCCAGCAGTCGGACAGGGTTCGACTCCAATGGCTACACCTTC	CASSRTGFDSNGYTF	NA	TRBJ1-2	TRBV9	TRBD1
TGTGCCAGTAAAAAGACAGGGTTGGGCACCGGGGAGCTGTTTTTT	CASKKTGLGTGELFF	NA	TRBJ2-2	TRBV19	TRBD1
TGTGCCAGCAGTCACCAGACAGATTACCCCGGGGAGCTGTTTTTT	CASSHQTDYPGELFF	NA	TRBJ2-2	TRBV11-3	NA